This T cell receptor (beta chain) comes out of a study of regulatory T cells in long-lasting Graves disease. This clonotype was seen a few times. One junction end disagrees with the germline gene, perhaps due to a read error. Germline assignment: CDR1 SQVTM and CDR2 ANQGSEA. The CDR3 is made up of 15 amino acids. Through Arm-PCR of CDR3 regions and iRepertoire HTBI primers, TCR beta libraries were built. TCRdb processed the multiplex PCR reads anew with MiXCR; each CDR3 protein has one entry. The repertoire consists of over 500,000 distinct CDR3 sequences, with 16% occurring once and the leading ten covering 9.5% to 15%. Time point given: newly diagnosed GD, antithyroid drugs for less than 3 months. RNA isolated from PBMCs was used to make the TCR library. These data also formed part of another study, on T cells in Graves' hyperthyroidism and ophthalmopathy. That investigation notes: Researchers found most expanded thyroid clonotypes above 0.001 in blood as well.

The chain carries TRBV29-1 and TRBJ2-3, with a tentative D call TRBD1 (6 bases). Sequencing was performed on peripheral blood mononuclear cells (PBMCs), taken at new diagnosis, from a patient treated with antithyroid drugs. The clonotype comes from a man between 18 and 29 years old with Graves disease. CDR3 coding DNA: TGCAGCGTTGATGGGACAAGAATAGACACAGATGCGCAGTATTTT. It specifies CSVDGTRIDTDAQYF.